This T cell receptor (beta chain) was identified in a study of T cells in Graves' hyperthyroidism and ophthalmopathy. Overall study context: Blood was drawn when the patient was first diagnosed and still untreated.

The study, taken as a whole, reports: Blood also showed most of the thyroid clonotypes that were expanded above 0.001.

In germline, CDR1 is GTSNPN, CDR2 SVGIG (reference sequence). V was cut by 3 bases and J by 6 bases, with 12 bases left in between. CDR3 size: 12 residues. This clonotype was seen ten or more times. Its antigen remains unknown. TCR beta CDR3 region amplification was performed from RNA transcripts. The TCR CDR3 was amplified in a first-round RT-PCR using the HTBI primer set. TCRdb used MiXCR to reprocess the multiplex PCR reads, holding one entry per CDR3 protein. The repertoire consists of 300,000 or so distinct CDR3 sequences, with 15% to 20% occurring once and the leading ten covering about 53%. This chain uses TRBV30 with TRBJ2-7; D is perhaps TRBD2 (5 bases). Material for sequencing was blood. The receptor was isolated from a woman aged 50 to 65 with Graves' hyperthyroidism. The CDR3 loop reads CAWRRDSREQYF. In DNA, the CDR3 is TGTGCCTGGAGGAGGGATTCCCGCGAGCAGTACTTC.